The source of this T cell receptor beta chain is a study of lymphopenia after photon versus proton radiotherapy. Overall study results and limits: Larger post-nadir TCR diversity loss correlated inversely with survival in deceased patients. Photon-treated patients lost naive T cells and TCR diversity; proton-treated stayed stable.

TCRdb's copy holds only in-frame clones and misses some; the assay was immunoSEQ multiplex PCR. This sample carries 14,000 or so clones, 82% of them seen once, and the ten largest clones take roughly a quarter. A word on this clone: The antigen is not known.

The V and J ends lost 5 bases and 6 bases respectively, with 13 bases between them. The germline V gene has CDR1 LNHDA and CDR2 SQIVND (reference sequence). The CDR3 extends over 13 amino acids. This receptor was taken from a man between 45 and 60 years old with gastric cancer. The specimen was peripheral blood, collected from a patient treated with photon-based radiotherapy. The chain links TRBV19 to TRBJ1-2; D gene uncertain. For the CDR3, the DNA is TGTGCCAGTAGTTCGGGGAGGCCCCATGGCTACACCTTC. Protein product: CASSSGRPHGYTF.